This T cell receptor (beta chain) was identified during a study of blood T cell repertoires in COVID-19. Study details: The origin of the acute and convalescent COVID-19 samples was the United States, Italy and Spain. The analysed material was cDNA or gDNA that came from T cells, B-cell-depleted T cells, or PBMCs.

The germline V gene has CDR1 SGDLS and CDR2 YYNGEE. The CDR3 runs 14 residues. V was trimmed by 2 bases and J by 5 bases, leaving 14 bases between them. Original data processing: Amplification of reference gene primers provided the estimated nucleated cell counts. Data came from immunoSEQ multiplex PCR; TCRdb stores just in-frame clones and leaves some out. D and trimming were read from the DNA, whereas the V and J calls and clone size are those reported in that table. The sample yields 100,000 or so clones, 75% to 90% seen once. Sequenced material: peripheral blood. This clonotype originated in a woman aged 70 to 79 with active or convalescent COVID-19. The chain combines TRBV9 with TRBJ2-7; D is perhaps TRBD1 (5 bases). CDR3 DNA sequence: TGTGCCAGCAGCGTGGGGCCATCTCCCCACGAGCAGTACTTC. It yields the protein CASSVGPSPHEQYF. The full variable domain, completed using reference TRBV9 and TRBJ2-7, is DSGVTQTPKHLITATGQRVTLRCSPRSGDLSVYWYQQSLDQGLQFLIQYYNGEERAKGNILERFSAQQFPDLHSELNLSSLELGDSALYFCASSVGPSPHEQYFGPGTRLTVT.